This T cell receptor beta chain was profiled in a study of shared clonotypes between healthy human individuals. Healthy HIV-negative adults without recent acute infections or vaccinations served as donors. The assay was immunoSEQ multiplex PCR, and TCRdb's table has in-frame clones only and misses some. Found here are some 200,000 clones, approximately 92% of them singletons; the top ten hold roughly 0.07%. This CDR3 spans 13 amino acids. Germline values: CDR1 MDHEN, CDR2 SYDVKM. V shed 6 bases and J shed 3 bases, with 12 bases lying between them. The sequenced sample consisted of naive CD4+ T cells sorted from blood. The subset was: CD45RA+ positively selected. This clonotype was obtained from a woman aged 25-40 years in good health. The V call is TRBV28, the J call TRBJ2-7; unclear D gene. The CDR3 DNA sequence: TGTGCCAGCAGGGGCCGCGTCGTCTACGAGCAGTACTTC. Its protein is CASRGRVVYEQYF.